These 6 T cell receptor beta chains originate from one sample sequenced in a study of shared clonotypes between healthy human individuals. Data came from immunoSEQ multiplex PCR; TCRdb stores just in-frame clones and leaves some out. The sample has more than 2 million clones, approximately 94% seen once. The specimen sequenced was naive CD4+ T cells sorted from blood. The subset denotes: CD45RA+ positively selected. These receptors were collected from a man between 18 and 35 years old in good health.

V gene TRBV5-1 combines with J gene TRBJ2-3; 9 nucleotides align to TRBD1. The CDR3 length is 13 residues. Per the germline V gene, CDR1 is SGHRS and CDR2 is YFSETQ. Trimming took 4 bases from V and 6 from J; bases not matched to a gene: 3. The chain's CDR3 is CASSRTGDDTQYF. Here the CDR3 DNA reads TGCGCCAGCAGCAGGACAGGGGATGATACGCAGTATTTT.

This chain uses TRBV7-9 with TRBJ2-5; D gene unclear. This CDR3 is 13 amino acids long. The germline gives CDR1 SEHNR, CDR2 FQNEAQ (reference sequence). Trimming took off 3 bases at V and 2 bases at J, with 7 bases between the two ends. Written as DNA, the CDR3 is TGTGCCAGCAGCTTTTCCGCTCAAGAGACCCAGTACTTC. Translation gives CASSFSAQETQYF.

This CDR3 reads CASSWESEAFF. Here the CDR3 DNA reads TGTGCCAGCAGTTGGGAGAGTGAAGCTTTCTTT. V gene TRBV28 combines with J gene TRBJ1-1, with D unclear. This CDR3 has 11 residues. Germline-derived CDR1 and CDR2 are MDHEN and SYDVKM. Trimming took off 4 bases at V and 7 bases at J, with 7 bases between the two ends.

Here the CDR3 reads CATSAGSQETQYF. CDR3 coding DNA: TGTGCCACTTCAGCGGGGTCCCAAGAGACCCAGTACTTC. The chain has TRBV5-4 and TRBJ2-5, with 7 bases fitting TRBD2. CDR1 and CDR2 from the germline V gene are SGHNT and YYREEE (reference sequence). This CDR3 is 13 amino acids long. The trim removed 9 bases at V and 1 base at J, leaving 6 bases unmatched.

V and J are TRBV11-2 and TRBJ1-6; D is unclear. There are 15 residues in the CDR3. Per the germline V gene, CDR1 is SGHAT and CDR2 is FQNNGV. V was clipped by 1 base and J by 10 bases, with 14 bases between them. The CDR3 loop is CASSLVHGYGSPLHF. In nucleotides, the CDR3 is TGTGCCAGCAGCTTAGTACATGGGTATGGATCACCCCTCCACTTT.

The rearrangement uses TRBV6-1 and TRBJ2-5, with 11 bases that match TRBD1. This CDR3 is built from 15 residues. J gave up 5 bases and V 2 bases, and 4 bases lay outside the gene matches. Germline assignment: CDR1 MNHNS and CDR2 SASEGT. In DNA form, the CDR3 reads TGTGCCAGCAGTGAACCCGGACAGGGGGCTGAGACCCAGTACTTC. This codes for CASSEPGQGAETQYF.